This T cell receptor (beta chain) was observed in a study of blood T cell repertoires in COVID-19. Turning to the study itself: Material from acute and convalescent COVID-19 was sourced from the United States, Italy and Spain. Nucleic acid was either cDNA or gDNA, and it came from T cells, B-cell-depleted T cells, or PBMCs.

With 0 bases removed from V and 1 base from J, the gap between germline ends came to 11 bases. Germline assignment: CDR1 SGHTA and CDR2 FQGNSA. This CDR3 has 16 residues. Data came from immunoSEQ multiplex PCR; TCRdb stores just in-frame clones and leaves some out. The profile shows some 370,000 clones, roughly 90% of them singletons. The rearrangement links TRBV7-2 to TRBJ2-3, with D perhaps TRBD2 (5 bases). This receptor was obtained from a man between 35 and 55 years old with acute or convalescent COVID-19. What was sequenced was peripheral blood. CDR3 sequence reads: CASSLAPAGGTDTQYF. In nucleotides, the CDR3 is TGTGCCAGCAGCTTAGCCCCTGCCGGGGGCACAGATACGCAGTATTTT.